A selection of T cell receptor beta chains follows, all from one sample in a study of PD-L1 blockade in urothelial cancer. Sequencing used immunoSEQ multiplex PCR; TCRdb keeps in-frame clones, though not all of them. Of about 26,000 clones listed, 75% to 90% were seen once; the top ten hold about 33%. Sequences were derived from PBMCs, sampled around atezolizumab (anti-PD-L1) treatment. The receptors shown here come from a man aged 60-69 years with urothelial cancer. Each CDR3 is given without its conserved first and last residue. Each record gives: V gene, clone size, CDR3 protein. Size values are once, few and many counts, or a class for expanded clones, and some rows have none.

TRBV19,-,ASRATGVGYEQY
TRBV6-4,-,ASSRTTNTGELF
TRBV6-5,-,ASSYSGASIEKLF
TRBV19,-,ASSFLGGGTEAF
TRBV10-3,-,AISEGQNYGYT
TRBV7-9,-,ASSFKGLPHGYT
TRBV4-2,-,ASSQALAGTNTGELF
TRBV7-7,-,ASSLGGTNQETQY
TRBV5-1,-,ASSSQQGTGELF
TRBV7-9,-,ASTRGQGVTEAF
TRBV7-2,-,ASSSPGQGRGSPLH
TRBV4-1,-,ASSPGQGAYNYGYT
TRBV29-1,-,STDRGSYGYT
TRBV7-9,-,ASSLETSGAQY
TRBV7-9,-,ASSRGGGGGQPQH
TRBV30,-,AWSTGTGLDYGYT
TRBV12-5,-,ASQGAMGITGELF
TRBV9,-,ASSPARGRRETQY
TRBV28,once,ASKAYGGAMDYGYT
TRBV18,-,ASSDTNTGELF
TRBV5-6,-,ASSAGTGRSYGYT
TRBV19,-,ASRTGGVAF
TRBV9,-,ASSARQGLAEAF